The 9 T cell receptor beta chains below were found in one sample sequenced in a study of cytomegalovirus exposure and HLA in healthy donors (dated by TCRdb to about 2017). Library prep was done by the immunoSEQ multiplex PCR assay. A mixture of 60 forward primers for TCR Vbeta segments and 13 reverse primers for TCR Jbeta segments was used in the multiplex PCR. Here the immuneACCESS table is served through TCRdb, limited to in-frame sequences with V and J called. Missing clones are a known gap in these copies; in checked studies unresolved V genes cover under half, and the rest lacks a known reason. The sample records under 250,000 clones, around four fifths of which are singletons. The ten largest clonotypes hold 0.71% of the sample. Sequencing was carried out using PBMCs. The receptors originated from a boy younger than 10 in good health and CMV-seronegative.

The chain joins TRBV9 to TRBJ2-7, with TRBD2 matching over 10 bases. V lost 4 bases and J lost 4; bases outside the gene matches: 11. The CDR3 length is 16 residues. Germline V gene data show CDR1 as SGDLS and CDR2 as YYNGEE. The CDR3 spells CASSLAGEAPLYEQYF. CDR3 sequence (DNA): TGTGCCAGCAGCCTAGCGGGGGAAGCTCCTCTTTACGAGCAGTACTTC.

This chain links TRBV30 with TRBJ2-7; possibly TRBD2 for D (6 bases). This CDR3 has 13 residues. Trimming left V 5 bases short and J 0 bases short, with 11 bases between. Germline assignment: CDR1 GTSNPN and CDR2 SVGIG (reference sequence). Written as DNA, the CDR3 is TGTGCCTGGGTGGACGGGAGCTCCTACGAGCAGTACTTC. This translates into CAWVDGSSYEQYF.

The CDR3 nucleotides read TGTGCCAGCAGCTTGGCAACAGGGACTAACTATGGCTACACCTTC. The encoded protein is CASSLATGTNYGYTF. This chain connects TRBV5-4 to TRBJ1-2, with D possibly TRBD1 on 6 matching bases. The CDR3 extends over 15 amino acids. V was cut by 0 bases and J by 0 bases, with 9 bases left in between. Germline-derived CDR1 and CDR2 are SGHNT and YYREEE (reference sequence).

The rearrangement uses TRBV2 and TRBJ2-1, with 13 bases lining up with TRBD2. V was clipped by 6 bases and J by 4 bases; unmatched bases: 6. This CDR3 is built from 16 residues. The germline CDR1 and CDR2 sequences are SNHLY and FYNNEI. In DNA form, the CDR3 reads TGTGCCAGCAGCGGACTAGCGGGAGCACGTTACAATGAGCAGTTCTTC. Its translation is CASSGLAGARYNEQFF.

The count of this clone is one. The chain links TRBV4-2 to TRBJ2-5; TRBD1 might be the D (6 bases). The J call may be faulty, since TRBJ2-7 better matches the DNA end. Germline lookup yields CDR1 LGHNA and CDR2 YNFKEQ. This CDR3 comprises 15 residues. Here the CDR3 DNA reads TGTGCCAGCAGCCAAGCCGCAGAGGGGGACTACGAGCAGTACTTC. Its protein is CASSQAAEGDYEQYF.

This sequence joins TRBV14 and TRBJ2-5; no firm D call. The closer fit of TRBJ2-7 to the DNA end suggests the J call may be wrong. Germline lookup yields CDR1 SGHDN and CDR2 FVKESK. CDR3 size: 13 residues. This chain's CDR3 is CASSLKPAYEQYF. The CDR3 region has the DNA TGTGCCAGCAGCCTAAAACCCGCCTACGAGCAGTACTTC.

The genes are TRBV19 and TRBJ1-2; 9 bases are shared with TRBD1. Germline-derived CDR1 and CDR2 are LNHDA and SQIVND (reference sequence). Germline trimming cut 6 bases from V and 8 bases from J; bases unmatched to any gene: 7. The CDR3 covers 13 residues. CDR3: CASRDRDRDGYTF. CDR3 nucleotides: TGTGCCAGTAGGGACCGGGACAGGGACGGCTACACCTTC.

This chain's CDR3 is CASGRDRVGETQYF. The CDR3 nucleotides are TGCGCCAGCGGCCGGGACAGGGTAGGGGAGACCCAGTACTTC. The V gene is TRBV5-1, the J gene TRBJ2-5; 9 nucleotides agree with TRBD1. With V trimmed by 7 bases and J by 5 bases, 9 bases remained unmatched. CDR3 length: 14 amino acids. The germline gives CDR1 SGHRS, CDR2 YFSETQ. The whole variable domain, remainder taken from reference TRBV5-1 and TRBJ2-5, is KAGVTQTPRYLIKTRGQQVTLSCSPISGHRSVSWYQQTPGQGLQFLFEYFSETQRNKGNFPGRFSGRQFSNSRSEMNVSTLELGDSALYLCASGRDRVGETQYFGPGTRLLVL.

This chain links TRBV6-5 with TRBJ1-1; D may be TRBD1 (6 bases). Per the germline V gene, CDR1 is MNHEY and CDR2 is SVGAGI. V was pared by 6 bases and J by 1 base, with 12 bases between. The CDR3 consists of 14 residues. CDR3 nucleotides: TGTGCCAGCAGGGCCGGGACACCGAACACTGAAGCTTTCTTT. This sequence encodes CASRAGTPNTEAFF.